Following are 18 T cell receptor beta chains from one sample sequenced in a study of cytomegalovirus exposure and HLA in healthy donors. Use of 60 Vbeta and 13 Jbeta primers characterized the PCR. TCRdb keeps only in-frame clones here, not all; method: immunoSEQ multiplex PCR. The repertoire holds about 170,000 clones, with roughly 81% as singletons. The sample consisted of PBMCs. These receptors came from a woman aged 18-29 years in good health and CMV-seropositive.

In DNA, the CDR3 is TGTGCCAGCAGCTTAAGGGGCCTTAGCTCTGGAAACACCATATATTTT. Amino acids: CASSLRGLSSGNTIYF. This chain uses TRBV7-9 with TRBJ1-3; the D gene is possibly TRBD1 (5 bases). The CDR3 has 16 amino acids. Germline CDR1 reads SEHNR; CDR2 reads FQNEAQ (reference sequence). Trimming cost V 2 bases and J 0 bases, with 11 bases left between them. The full variable domain, with the rest looked up from reference TRBV7-9 and TRBJ1-3, is DTGVSQNPRHKITKRGQNVTFRCDPISEHNRLYWYRQTLGQGPEFLTYFQNEAQLEKSRLLSDRFSAERPKGSFSTLEIQRTEQGDSAMYLCASSLRGLSSGNTIYFGEGSWLTVV.

This chain connects TRBV28 to TRBJ2-7; D might be TRBD2 (5 bases). The V and J ends lost 10 bases and 5 bases respectively, with 12 bases between them. CDR1 is MDHEN, CDR2 SYDVKM, per germline. The CDR3 runs to 11 residues. CDR3 sequence: CATGRVHEQYF. In nucleotides, the CDR3 is TGTGCCACGGGAAGGGTCCACGAGCAGTACTTC.

The chain has TRBV18 and TRBJ2-7; 9 nucleotides match TRBD2. The junction had 8 bases not matched to a gene; V was cut back by 3 bases and J by 5 bases. Germline V lookup: CDR1 KGHSH, CDR2 LQKENI. The CDR3 runs to 15 residues. The chain's CDR3 is CASSPNLAGFDEQYF. The CDR3 nucleotides read TGTGCCAGCTCACCGAACCTAGCGGGGTTCGACGAGCAGTACTTC.

The rearrangement joins TRBV5-4 to TRBJ2-3; weak D call: TRBD2 (6 bases). The CDR3 loop spans 13 amino acids. The germline V and J ends were trimmed by 4 bases and 6 bases, with 12 bases remaining between them. The V gene's germline CDR1 is SGHNT and CDR2 YYREEE (reference sequence). The CDR3: CASSTQSGDTQYF. Written as DNA, the CDR3 is TGTGCCAGCAGCACCCAAAGCGGGGATACGCAGTATTTT. The full variable domain, rest sourced from reference TRBV5-4 and TRBJ2-3, is ETGVTQSPTHLIKTRGQQVTLRCSSQSGHNTVSWYQQALGQGPQFIFQYYREEENGRGNFPPRFSGLQFPNYSSELNVNALELDDSALYLCASSTQSGDTQYFGPGTRLTVL.

V and J are TRBV7-9 and TRBJ2-5; 11 bases fit TRBD1. This CDR3 comprises 15 residues. J was trimmed by 1 base and V by 6 bases; bases with no gene match: 4. Per germline, CDR1 SEHNR and CDR2 FQNEAQ (reference sequence). CDR3 bases: TGTGCCAGCAGTTCCGGGACAGGGGGCCAAGAGACCCAGTACTTC. Protein product: CASSSGTGGQETQYF.

CDR3 bases: TGCAGCGTTGCTTCAGGGTTGAACACTGAAGCTTTCTTT. Its protein product is CSVASGLNTEAFF. The genes are TRBV29-1 and TRBJ1-1; a possible D gene is TRBD1 (5 bases). The V end was cut by 4 bases, the J end by 0 bases, with 9 bases between. The CDR3 extends over 13 amino acids. In germline, CDR1 is SQVTM, CDR2 ANQGSEA.

This clone was observed a handful of times. The chain joins TRBV14 to TRBJ2-3; tentative D call: TRBD1 (6 bases). This CDR3 spans 16 amino acids. Per the germline V gene, CDR1 is SGHDN and CDR2 is FVKESK. Trimming removed 1 base from V and 2 bases from J, with 13 bases in between. CDR3 nucleotide sequence: TGTGCCAGCAGCCAAGGGGGACACCTACTCACAGATACGCAGTATTTT. It yields the protein CASSQGGHLLTDTQYF.

V gene TRBV11-3 combines with J gene TRBJ1-5; the D gene is possibly TRBD1 (5 bases). The CDR3 length is 14 residues. The V gene lost 8 bases and the J gene lost 4 bases, with 15 bases spanning the gap. Germline assignment: CDR1 SGHNT and CDR2 YENEEA. The CDR3 here is CASGASGQNQPQHF. The DNA for the CDR3 is TGTGCCAGCGGGGCCAGCGGGCAAAATCAGCCCCAGCATTTT.

The chain combines TRBV11-2 with TRBJ2-5; 9 bases fit TRBD2. Unmatched junction bases numbered 9, after V lost 5 bases and J lost 2 bases. In germline, CDR1 is SGHAT, CDR2 FQNNGV. There are 16 residues in the CDR3. CDR3 in DNA: TGTGCCAGCAGCCCTGTGGGCGGGGGGGAACAAGAGACCCAGTACTTC. The encoded protein is CASSPVGGGEQETQYF.

This clone was seen a few times. This chain joins TRBV18 and TRBJ2-7; 8 bases are a match to TRBD1. CDR3 size: 19 residues. J lost 3 bases, V lost 3 bases, and 19 bases had no gene match. The germline V gene has CDR1 KGHSH and CDR2 LQKENI. The CDR3 sequence is CASSPYAGGPAPLYYEQYF. Here the CDR3 DNA reads TGTGCCAGCTCACCGTACGCAGGGGGCCCTGCCCCCTTATACTACGAGCAGTACTTC.

CDR3 protein: CASSGSHSGEEKLFF. The CDR3, as DNA: TGTGCCAGCAGCGGGTCCCACTCGGGGGAGGAAAAACTGTTTTTT. This chain links TRBV11-2 with TRBJ1-4; TRBD1 is a possible D gene (5 bases). V was trimmed by 5 bases and J by 8 bases, leaving 18 bases between them. The CDR3 contains 15 residues. Germline CDR1 SGHAT, CDR2 FQNNGV.

V usage is TRBV15 and J usage is TRBJ2-2; D gene unclear. V dropped 0 bases and J dropped 7 bases, with 9 bases sitting between them. Germline-derived CDR1 and CDR2 are LNHNV and YYDKDF (reference sequence). The CDR3 is 14 amino acids. The DNA for the CDR3 is TGTGCCACCAGCAGAGATGTAGCCCGCGGGGAGCTGTTTTTT. Protein: CATSRDVARGELFF.

A few counts support this clone. This chain uses TRBV19 with TRBJ2-7; 8 positions match TRBD1. After removal of 10 bases from V and 4 bases from J, the junction contained 9 bases not matched to a gene. The germline V gene has CDR1 LNHDA and CDR2 SQIVND (reference sequence). This CDR3 region has 13 residues. In nucleotides, the CDR3 is TGTGCCACCGCGGACAGGGAAAGGTACGAGCAGTACTTC. Translating it yields CATADRERYEQYF.

This chain joins TRBV6-1 and TRBJ2-7, with D possibly TRBD1 on 5 matching bases. From germline, CDR1 is MNHNS and CDR2 SASEGT. The CDR3 has 11 amino acids. The V gene lost 7 bases and the J gene lost 3 bases, with 7 bases spanning the gap. This CDR3 reads CASTGLYEQYF. In DNA form, the CDR3 reads TGTGCCAGCACAGGGCTCTACGAGCAGTACTTC.

The gene calls are TRBV18 and TRBJ2-7; weak D call: TRBD1 (6 bases). The CDR3 runs 13 residues. V was clipped by 3 bases and J by 4 bases, with 10 bases between them. Germline loops: CDR1 KGHSH, CDR2 LQKENI. The CDR3 protein is CASSPPGQYEQYF. The CDR3 DNA is TGTGCCAGCTCACCCCCCGGACAGTACGAGCAGTACTTC. Drawing the rest from reference TRBV18 and TRBJ2-7, the complete variable domain is NAGVMQNPRHLVRRRGQEARLRCSPMKGHSHVYWYRQLPEEGLKFMVYLQKENIIDESGMPKERFSAEFPKEGPSILRIQQVVRGDSAAYFCASSPPGQYEQYFGPGTRLTVT.

The genes are TRBV9 and TRBJ2-5; a weak D match, TRBD2 (5 bases). The V gene's germline CDR1 is SGDLS and CDR2 YYNGEE. Trimming took off 0 bases at V and 5 bases at J, with 11 bases between the two ends. CDR3 length equals 14 residues. The chain's CDR3 is CASSVAGMAETQYF. CDR3 nucleotides: TGTGCCAGCAGCGTAGCGGGGATGGCGGAGACCCAGTACTTC.

The chain uses TRBV7-9 and TRBJ2-1; TRBD1 matches at 9 bases. J gave up 3 bases and V 8 bases, and 5 bases lay outside the gene matches. Germline V gene sequence: CDR1 SEHNR, CDR2 FQNEAQ (reference sequence). CDR3 length equals 14 residues. CDR3 protein: CASLGDRDYNEQFF. The CDR3 nucleotides are TGTGCCAGCCTTGGGGACAGGGACTACAATGAGCAGTTCTTC.

The rearrangement uses TRBV19 and TRBJ2-7; 10 bases are a match to TRBD2. J gave up 6 bases and V 0 bases, and 5 bases lay outside the gene matches. Looked up from germline, CDR1 is LNHDA and CDR2 is SQIVND (reference sequence). CDR3 length: 15 residues. DNA of the CDR3: TGTGCCAGTAGTATAGACGGGACTAGCGATAGCGAGCAGTACTTC. Translating gives CASSIDGTSDSEQYF. The full variable domain, with the rest looked up from reference TRBV19 and TRBJ2-7, is DGGITQSPKYLFRKEGQNVTLSCEQNLNHDAMYWYRQDPGQGLRLIYYSQIVNDFQKGDIAEGYSVSREKKESFPLTVTSAQKNPTAFYLCASSIDGTSDSEQYFGPGTRLTVT.